The 11 T cell receptor beta chains below all came from one sample that was sequenced in a study of OX40 agonist ivuxolimab in advanced cancers. Only in-frame clones appear in the TCRdb table, and some are missing; sequencing was by immunoSEQ multiplex PCR. The table includes some 50,000 clones, 90% detected once. The input for sequencing was CD4+ or CD8+ T cells sorted from blood, taken in a trial of the OX40 agonist ivuxolimab. The receptors stem from an adult with an advanced solid tumor such as melanoma, head and neck, liver or kidney cancer.

The rearrangement uses TRBV28 and TRBJ1-2; 8 positions agree with TRBD1. The V and J ends lost 6 bases and 7 bases, in that order; junction bases with no gene match: 7. The CDR3 has 13 amino acids. Per germline, CDR1 MDHEN and CDR2 SYDVKM. CDR3 region: CASRTGDPAGYTF. The CDR3 DNA reads as TGTGCCAGCAGGACAGGGGACCCTGCTGGCTACACCTTC.

V usage is TRBV10-3 and J usage is TRBJ2-5; the D gene is possibly TRBD1 (5 bases). CDR1 and CDR2 (germline): ENHRY, SYGVKD. The CDR3 is made up of 14 amino acids. Trimming left V 3 bases short and J 4 bases short, with 12 bases between. CDR3 amino acids: CAISERGQIETQYF. The CDR3 DNA sequence: TGTGCCATCAGTGAAAGGGGCCAGATAGAGACCCAGTACTTC.

The rearrangement joins TRBV28 to TRBJ1-2; the match to TRBD1 covers 9 bases. Trimming took 7 bases from V and 3 from J; bases not matched to a gene: 15. Germline CDR1 reads MDHEN; CDR2 reads SYDVKM. The length of the CDR3 is 17 residues. Here the CDR3 DNA reads TGTGCCAGCATCCCACAGGGGGCGCGTATCCGGGACTATGGCTACACCTTC. This gives the protein CASIPQGARIRDYGYTF.

The chain has TRBV19 and TRBJ2-4; the match to TRBD1 covers 7 bases. V shed 8 bases, J shed 1 base, and the junction held 2 bases outside the gene matches. CDR1 is LNHDA and CDR2 is SQIVND in the germline V gene (reference sequence). The CDR3 loop spans 13 amino acids. The CDR3 sequence: CASEQGAKNIQYF. CDR3 DNA sequence: TGTGCCAGTGAACAGGGGGCCAAAAACATTCAGTACTTC.

The chain is built from TRBV6-5 and TRBJ2-2; 10 nucleotides line up with TRBD1. CDR1 MNHEY and CDR2 SVGAGI come from the germline V gene. With V trimmed by 5 bases and J by 7 bases, 7 bases remained unmatched. The CDR3 extends over 15 amino acids. CDR3: CASSTDRGRVGELFF. The DNA for the CDR3 is TGTGCCAGCAGTACAGACAGGGGGCGAGTCGGGGAGCTGTTTTTT.

The chain links TRBV28 to TRBJ2-3, with no clear D. From germline, CDR1 is MDHEN and CDR2 SYDVKM. V gave up 3 bases and J gave up 7 bases, with 5 bases separating them. The CDR3 has 11 residues. The CDR3 spells CASSLAYTQYF. DNA for the CDR3: TGTGCCAGCAGTTTGGCCTATACGCAGTATTTT.

The rearrangement joins TRBV12-5 to TRBJ2-1; the D call may be TRBD1 or TRBD2 (5 bases each). The germline V gene has CDR1 LGHNT and CDR2 FRNRAP. The V gene lost 0 bases and the J gene lost 7 bases, with 19 bases spanning the gap. The CDR3 loop spans 17 amino acids. CDR3 DNA sequence: TGTGCTAGTGGTTTGGTACTCGGGGCTAAGGGACCTAATGAGCAGTTCTTC. The encoded protein is CASGLVLGAKGPNEQFF.

The rearrangement joins TRBV11-3 to TRBJ2-2; TRBD2 matches at 13 bases. Germline assignment: CDR1 SGHNT and CDR2 YENEEA. J lost 6 bases, V lost 5 bases, and 9 bases had no gene match. The CDR3 loop spans 17 amino acids. For the CDR3, the DNA is TGTGCCAGCAGCCCGCGGACTAGCGGGAGTTTGGCCGGGGAGCTGTTTTTT. It specifies CASSPRTSGSLAGELFF.

V usage is TRBV14 and J usage is TRBJ2-2; perhaps TRBD1 as D (5 bases). V was shortened by 1 base and J by 5 bases, with 11 bases between the two germline ends. Germline CDR1 and CDR2: SGHDN and FVKESK. This CDR3 is built from 15 residues. The CDR3 DNA sequence: TGTGCCAGCAGCCAAGGTCAGGGTAGAACCGGGGAGCTGTTTTTT. Translated: CASSQGQGRTGELFF.

This CDR3 is CASSLASAGGDGYTF. DNA for the CDR3: TGCGCCAGCAGCTTGGCCTCGGCAGGGGGAGATGGCTACACCTTC. The chain combines TRBV5-1 with TRBJ1-2; 7 nucleotides match TRBD1. The CDR3 extends over 15 amino acids. Unmatched junction bases numbered 8, after V lost 0 bases and J lost 6 bases. The V gene's germline CDR1 is SGHRS and CDR2 YFSETQ. Combining the CDR3 with reference TRBV5-1 and TRBJ1-2 gives the whole variable domain KAGVTQTPRYLIKTRGQQVTLSCSPISGHRSVSWYQQTPGQGLQFLFEYFSETQRNKGNFPGRFSGRQFSNSRSEMNVSTLELGDSALYLCASSLASAGGDGYTFGSGTRLTVV.

The chain carries TRBV11-2 and TRBJ2-1; 7 positions agree with TRBD2. The V and J ends lost 5 bases and 12 bases, in that order; junction bases with no gene match: 19. Germline CDR1 is SGHAT and CDR2 is FQNNGV. This CDR3 has 16 amino acids. The CDR3 reads CASSQPFGGRSLGQFF. The CDR3 coding sequence is TGTGCCAGCAGCCAACCTTTCGGCGGGAGATCTTTGGGGCAGTTCTTC. Together with reference TRBV11-2 and TRBJ2-1, the CDR3 gives the full variable domain: EAGVAQSPRYKIIEKRQSVAFWCNPISGHATLYWYQQILGQGPKLLIQFQNNGVVDDSQLPKDRFSAERLKGVDSTLKIQPAKLEDSAVYLCASSQPFGGRSLGQFFGPGTRLTVL.